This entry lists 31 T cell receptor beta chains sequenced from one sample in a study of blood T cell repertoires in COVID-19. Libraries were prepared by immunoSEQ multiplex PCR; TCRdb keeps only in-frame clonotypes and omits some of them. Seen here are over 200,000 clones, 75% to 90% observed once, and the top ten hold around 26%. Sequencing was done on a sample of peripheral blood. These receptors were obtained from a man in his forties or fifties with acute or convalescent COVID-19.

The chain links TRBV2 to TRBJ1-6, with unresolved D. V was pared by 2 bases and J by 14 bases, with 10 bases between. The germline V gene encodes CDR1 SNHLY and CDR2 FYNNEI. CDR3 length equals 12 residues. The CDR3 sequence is CASSELDRTLHF. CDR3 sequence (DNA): TGTGCCAGCAGTGAATTAGATAGAACCCTCCACTTT. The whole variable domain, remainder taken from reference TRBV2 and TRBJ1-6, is EPEVTQTPSHQVTQMGQEVILRCVPISNHLYFYWYRQILGQKVEFLVSFYNNEISEKSEIFDDQFSVERPDGSNFTLKIRSTKLEDSAMYFCASSELDRTLHFGNGTRLTVT.

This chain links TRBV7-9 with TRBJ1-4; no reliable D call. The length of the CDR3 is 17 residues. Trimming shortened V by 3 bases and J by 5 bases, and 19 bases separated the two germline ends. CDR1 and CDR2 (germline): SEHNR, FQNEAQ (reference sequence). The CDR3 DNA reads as TGTGCCAGCAGCTTTAGTAGCCCCCGGGAGCCCAATGAAAAACTGTTTTTT. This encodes CASSFSSPREPNEKLFF.

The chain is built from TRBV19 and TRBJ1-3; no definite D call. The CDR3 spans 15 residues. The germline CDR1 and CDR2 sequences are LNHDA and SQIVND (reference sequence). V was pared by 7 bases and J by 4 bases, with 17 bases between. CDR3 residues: CASTTASGSGNTIYF. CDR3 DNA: TGTGCCAGTACCACCGCCTCGGGGTCGGGAAACACCATATATTTT.

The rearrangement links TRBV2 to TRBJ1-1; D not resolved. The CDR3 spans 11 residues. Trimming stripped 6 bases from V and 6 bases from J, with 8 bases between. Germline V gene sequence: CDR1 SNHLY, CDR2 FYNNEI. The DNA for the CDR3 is TGTGCCAGCAGGGACTTCGCTGAAGCTTTCTTT. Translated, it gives CASRDFAEAFF.

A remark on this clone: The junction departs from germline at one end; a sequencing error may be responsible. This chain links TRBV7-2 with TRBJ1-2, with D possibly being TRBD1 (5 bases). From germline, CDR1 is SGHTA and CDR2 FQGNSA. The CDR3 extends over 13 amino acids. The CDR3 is CASSLERGSPFSF. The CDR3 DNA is TGTGCCAGCAGCTTAGAGCGGGGCAGTCCCTTTTCCTTC. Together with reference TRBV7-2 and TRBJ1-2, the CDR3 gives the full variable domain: GAGVSQSPSNKVTEKGKDVELRCDPISGHTALYWYRQSLGQGLEFLIYFQGNSAPDKSGLPSDRFSAERTGGSVSTLTIQRTQQEDSAVYLCASSLERGSPFSFGSGTRLTVV.

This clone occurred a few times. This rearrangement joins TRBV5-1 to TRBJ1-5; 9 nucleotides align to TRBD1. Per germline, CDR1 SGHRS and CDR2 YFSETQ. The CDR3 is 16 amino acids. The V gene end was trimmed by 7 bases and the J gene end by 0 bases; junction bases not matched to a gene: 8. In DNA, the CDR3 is TGCGCCAGCGCGACAGGGGGGGCCTATAGCAATCAGCCCCAGCATTTT. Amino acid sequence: CASATGGAYSNQPQHF. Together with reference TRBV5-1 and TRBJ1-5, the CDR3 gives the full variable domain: KAGVTQTPRYLIKTRGQQVTLSCSPISGHRSVSWYQQTPGQGLQFLFEYFSETQRNKGNFPGRFSGRQFSNSRSEMNVSTLELGDSALYLCASATGGAYSNQPQHFGDGTRLSIL.

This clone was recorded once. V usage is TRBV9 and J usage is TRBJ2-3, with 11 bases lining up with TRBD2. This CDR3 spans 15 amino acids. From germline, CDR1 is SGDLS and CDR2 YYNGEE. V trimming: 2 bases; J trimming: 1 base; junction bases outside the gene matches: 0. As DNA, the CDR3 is TGTGCCAGCAGCGTGACTAGCGGGGGCACAGATACGCAGTATTTT. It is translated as CASSVTSGGTDTQYF. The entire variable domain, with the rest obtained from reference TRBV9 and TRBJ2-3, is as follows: DSGVTQTPKHLITATGQRVTLRCSPRSGDLSVYWYQQSLDQGLQFLIQYYNGEERAKGNILERFSAQQFPDLHSELNLSSLELGDSALYFCASSVTSGGTDTQYFGPGTRLTVL.

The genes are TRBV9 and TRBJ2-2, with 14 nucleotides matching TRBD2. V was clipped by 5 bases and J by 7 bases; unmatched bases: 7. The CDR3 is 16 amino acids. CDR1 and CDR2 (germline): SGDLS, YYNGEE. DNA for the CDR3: TGTGCCAGCAGTGGGACTAGCGGGAGCTACGGCGGGGAGCTGTTTTTT. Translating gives CASSGTSGSYGGELFF.

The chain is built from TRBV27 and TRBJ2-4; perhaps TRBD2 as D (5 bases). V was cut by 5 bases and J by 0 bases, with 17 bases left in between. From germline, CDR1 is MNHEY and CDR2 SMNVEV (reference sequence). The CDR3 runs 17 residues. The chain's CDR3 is CASSKRHTGLAKNIQYF. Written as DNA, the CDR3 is TGTGCCAGCAGTAAAAGACATACTGGACTAGCCAAAAACATTCAGTACTTC.

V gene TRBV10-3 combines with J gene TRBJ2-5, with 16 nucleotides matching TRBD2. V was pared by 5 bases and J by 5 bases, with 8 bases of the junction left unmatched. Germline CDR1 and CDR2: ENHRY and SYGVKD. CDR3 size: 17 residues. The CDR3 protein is CAISTGTSGRAGETQYF. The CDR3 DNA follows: TGTGCCATCAGTACCGGGACTAGCGGGAGGGCCGGGGAGACCCAGTACTTC.

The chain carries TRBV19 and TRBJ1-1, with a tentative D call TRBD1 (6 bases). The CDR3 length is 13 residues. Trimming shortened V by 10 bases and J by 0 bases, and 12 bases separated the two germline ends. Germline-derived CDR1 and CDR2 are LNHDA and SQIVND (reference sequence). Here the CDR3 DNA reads TGTGCCACCACAGGGACCTTGAACACTGAAGCTTTCTTT. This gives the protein CATTGTLNTEAFF.

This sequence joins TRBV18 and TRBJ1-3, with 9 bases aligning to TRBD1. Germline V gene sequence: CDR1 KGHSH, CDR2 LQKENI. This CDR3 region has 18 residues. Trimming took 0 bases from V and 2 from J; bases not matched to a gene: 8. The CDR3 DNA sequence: TGTGCCAGCTCACCACCTTGGATAACAGGGGGCCCTGGAAACACCATATATTTT. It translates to CASSPPWITGGPGNTIYF.

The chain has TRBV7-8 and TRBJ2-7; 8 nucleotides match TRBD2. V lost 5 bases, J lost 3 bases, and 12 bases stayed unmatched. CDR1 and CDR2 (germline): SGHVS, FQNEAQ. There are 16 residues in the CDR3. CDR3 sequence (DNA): TGTGCCAGCAGCCGAAACGTAGGACTAGCAAACTACGAGCAGTACTTC. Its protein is CASSRNVGLANYEQYF.

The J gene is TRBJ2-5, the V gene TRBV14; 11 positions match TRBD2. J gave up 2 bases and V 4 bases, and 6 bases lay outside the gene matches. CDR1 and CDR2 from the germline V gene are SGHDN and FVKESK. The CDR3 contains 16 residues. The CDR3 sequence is CASSPRGTSGQETQYF. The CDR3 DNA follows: TGTGCCAGCAGCCCTAGAGGGACTAGCGGACAAGAGACCCAGTACTTC.

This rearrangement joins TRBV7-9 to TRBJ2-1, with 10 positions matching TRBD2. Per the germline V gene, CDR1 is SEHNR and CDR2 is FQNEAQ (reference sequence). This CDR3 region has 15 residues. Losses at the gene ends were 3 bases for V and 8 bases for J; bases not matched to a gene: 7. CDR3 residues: CASSLTSGRVDEQFF. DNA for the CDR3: TGTGCCAGCAGCTTGACAAGCGGGAGGGTTGATGAGCAGTTCTTC.

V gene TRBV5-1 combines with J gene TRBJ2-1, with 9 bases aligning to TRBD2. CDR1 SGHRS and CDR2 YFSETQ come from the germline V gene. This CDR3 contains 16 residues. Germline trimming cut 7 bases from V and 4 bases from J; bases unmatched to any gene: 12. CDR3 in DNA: TGCGCCAGCGGCAGGAGACTAGCGGAAGTATACAATGAGCAGTTCTTC. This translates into CASGRRLAEVYNEQFF.

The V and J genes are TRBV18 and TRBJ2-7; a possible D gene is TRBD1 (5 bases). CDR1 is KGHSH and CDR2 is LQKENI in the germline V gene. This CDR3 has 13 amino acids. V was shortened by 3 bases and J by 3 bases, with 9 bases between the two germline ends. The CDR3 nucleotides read TGTGCCAGCTCACCCCGGACAAACTACGAGCAGTACTTC. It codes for CASSPRTNYEQYF.

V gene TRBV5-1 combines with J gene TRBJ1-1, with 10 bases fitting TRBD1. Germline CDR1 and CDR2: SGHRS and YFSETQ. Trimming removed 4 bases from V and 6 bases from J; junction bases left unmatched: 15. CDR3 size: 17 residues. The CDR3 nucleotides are TGCGCCAGCAGCCCAGGACAGGGGGATTTCGACGGGGCTGAAGCTTTCTTT. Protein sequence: CASSPGQGDFDGAEAFF.

The CDR3: CATADWNTEAFF. Written as DNA, the CDR3 is TGTGCCACTGCAGATTGGAACACTGAAGCTTTCTTT. V and J are TRBV6-5 and TRBJ1-1, with D hard to call. Germline CDR1 and CDR2: MNHEY and SVGAGI. This CDR3 spans 12 amino acids. Trimming pared 10 bases from V and 1 base from J, leaving 10 bases between.

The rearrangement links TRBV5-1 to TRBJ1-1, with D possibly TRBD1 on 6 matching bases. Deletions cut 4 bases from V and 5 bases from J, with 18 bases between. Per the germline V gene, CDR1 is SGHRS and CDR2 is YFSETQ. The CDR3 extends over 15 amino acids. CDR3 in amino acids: CASSPVGRGPTEAFF. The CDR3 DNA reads TGCGCCAGCAGCCCCGTAGGCAGGGGCCCGACTGAAGCTTTCTTT. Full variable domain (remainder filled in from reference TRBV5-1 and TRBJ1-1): KAGVTQTPRYLIKTRGQQVTLSCSPISGHRSVSWYQQTPGQGLQFLFEYFSETQRNKGNFPGRFSGRQFSNSRSEMNVSTLELGDSALYLCASSPVGRGPTEAFFGQGTRLTVV.

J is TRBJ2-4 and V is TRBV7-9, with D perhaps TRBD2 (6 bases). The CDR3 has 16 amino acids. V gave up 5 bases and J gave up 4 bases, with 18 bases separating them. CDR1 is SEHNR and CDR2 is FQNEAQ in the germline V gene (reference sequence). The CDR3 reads CASSAGTVGFKNIQYF. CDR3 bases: TGTGCCAGCAGCGCGGGGACGGTTGGATTTAAAAACATTCAGTACTTC.

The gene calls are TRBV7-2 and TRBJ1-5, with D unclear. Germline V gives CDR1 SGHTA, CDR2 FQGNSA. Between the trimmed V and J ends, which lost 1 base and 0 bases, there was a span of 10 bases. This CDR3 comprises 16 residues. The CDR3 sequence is CASSLGTQYSNQPQHF. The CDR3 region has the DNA TGTGCCAGCAGCTTAGGTACACAGTATAGCAATCAGCCCCAGCATTTT.

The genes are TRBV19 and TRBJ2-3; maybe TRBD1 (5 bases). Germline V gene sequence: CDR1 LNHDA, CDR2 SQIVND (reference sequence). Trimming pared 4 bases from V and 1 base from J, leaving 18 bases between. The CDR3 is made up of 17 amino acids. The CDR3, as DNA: TGTGCCAGTAGTACCGAATTTACAGGCCTTGGCACAGATACGCAGTATTTT. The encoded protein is CASSTEFTGLGTDTQYF.

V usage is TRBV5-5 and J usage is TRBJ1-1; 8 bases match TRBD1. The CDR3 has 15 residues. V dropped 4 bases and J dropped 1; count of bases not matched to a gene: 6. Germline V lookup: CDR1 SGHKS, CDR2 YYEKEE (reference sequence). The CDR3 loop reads CASSIQGEQNTEAFF. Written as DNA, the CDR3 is TGTGCCAGCAGCATACAGGGGGAACAGAACACTGAAGCTTTCTTT. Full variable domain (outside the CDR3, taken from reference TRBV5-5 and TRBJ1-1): DAGVTQSPTHLIKTRGQQVTLRCSPISGHKSVSWYQQVLGQGPQFIFQYYEKEERGRGNFPDRFSARQFPNYSSELNVNALLLGDSALYLCASSIQGEQNTEAFFGQGTRLTVV.

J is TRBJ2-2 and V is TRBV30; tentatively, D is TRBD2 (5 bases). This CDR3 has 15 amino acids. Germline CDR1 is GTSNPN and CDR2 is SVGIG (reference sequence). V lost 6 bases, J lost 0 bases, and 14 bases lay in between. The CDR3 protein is CACVWNSANTGELFF. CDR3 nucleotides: TGTGCCTGTGTATGGAATAGCGCGAACACCGGGGAGCTGTTTTTT.

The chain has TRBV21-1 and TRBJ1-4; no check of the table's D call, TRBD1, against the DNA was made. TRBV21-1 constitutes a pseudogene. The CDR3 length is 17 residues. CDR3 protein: CASSKAGTGRANEKLFF. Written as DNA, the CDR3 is TGTGCCAGCAGCAAAGCGGGGACAGGGCGAGCGAATGAAAAACTGTTTTTT.

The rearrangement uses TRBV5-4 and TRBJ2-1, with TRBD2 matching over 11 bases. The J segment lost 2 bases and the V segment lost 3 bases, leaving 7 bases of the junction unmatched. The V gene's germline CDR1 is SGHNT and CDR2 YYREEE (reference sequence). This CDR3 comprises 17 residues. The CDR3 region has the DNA TGTGCCAGCAGCTCGGCCCGACTAGCGGGAACCTACAATGAGCAGTTCTTC. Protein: CASSSARLAGTYNEQFF.

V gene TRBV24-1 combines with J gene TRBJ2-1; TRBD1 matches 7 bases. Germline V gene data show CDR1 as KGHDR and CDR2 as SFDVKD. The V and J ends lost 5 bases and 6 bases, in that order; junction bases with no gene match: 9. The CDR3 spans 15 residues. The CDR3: CATSARPGQFNEQFF. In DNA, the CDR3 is TGTGCCACCAGTGCCCGACCGGGACAGTTCAATGAGCAGTTCTTC.

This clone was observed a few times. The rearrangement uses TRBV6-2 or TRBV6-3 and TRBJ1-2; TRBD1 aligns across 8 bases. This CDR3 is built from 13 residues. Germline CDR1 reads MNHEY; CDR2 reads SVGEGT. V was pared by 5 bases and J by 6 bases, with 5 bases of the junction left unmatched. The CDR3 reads CASSPARGHGYTF. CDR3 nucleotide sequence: TGTGCCAGCAGTCCAGCCAGGGGGCATGGCTACACCTTC.

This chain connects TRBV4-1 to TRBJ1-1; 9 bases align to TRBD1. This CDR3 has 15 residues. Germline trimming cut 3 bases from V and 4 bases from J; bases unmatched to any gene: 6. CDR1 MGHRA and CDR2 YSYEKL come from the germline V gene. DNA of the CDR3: TGCGCCAGCAGCCACCCGGGACAGGGATCCACTGAAGCTTTCTTT. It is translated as CASSHPGQGSTEAFF.

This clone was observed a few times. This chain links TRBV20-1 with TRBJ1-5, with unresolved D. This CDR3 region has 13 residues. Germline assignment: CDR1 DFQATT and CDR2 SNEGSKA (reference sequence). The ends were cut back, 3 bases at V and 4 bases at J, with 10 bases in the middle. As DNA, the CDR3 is TGCAGTGCTAGTTTTGCCAGGAATCAGCCCCAGCATTTT. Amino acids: CSASFARNQPQHF.